The T cell receptor beta chain described here comes from a study of identical twins (dated by TCRdb to 2016 to 2017). Concerning the study at large: The study deep-sequenced TCR alpha and beta repertoires from monozygotic twins, unrelated adults of various ages and cord blood to test whether fetal clonotypes persist. To rule out contamination, the twin experiments were replicated at different times with different library preparation protocols. On the study overall, not on this receptor specifically: Recombination models systematically underestimated out-of-frame TCR alpha sharing in monozygotic twins but agreed with sharing between unrelated individuals. Out-of-frame TCR alpha sequences shared between twins showed an excess of low generation-probability sequences compared with coincidental sharing between unrelated individuals. Because the same donors could not be followed over many years, conclusions were based on cross-sectional statistical analysis. Abundant cord blood beta clonotypes carried fewer insertions; young adult naive repertoires showed a weaker similar trend, while memory repertoires showed none. Excess twin sharing in beta out-of-frame sequences was weaker because fewer shared sequences lowered the signal-to-noise ratio. Invariant T cells such as MAIT and iNKT could partly confound zero-insertion analyses, although diverse VJ usage argued against such confounding for most clonotypes.

Library preparation used 5' RACE. Sequencing used an Illumina HiSeq 2000. Template switching added a universal primer binding site, and the final cDNA carried a unique molecular identifier that allowed TCR cDNA molecules to be counted accurately. Specific primers in the conserved constant-segment region were used to synthesize first-strand cDNA for TCR alpha and beta chains. To control for contamination, every cDNA library was double barcoded, receiving both a SMART-Mk sample barcode and Illumina barcodes. Two successive PCR steps introduced TruSeq adapter sequences along with Illumina sample barcodes. The TCR alpha and beta cDNA libraries were sequenced on the Illumina HiSeq platform using custom primers. The published analysis was carried out like this. Unique molecular identifiers were extracted from raw reads with MiGEC, and CDR3 positions were determined with MiXCR. For each individual, recombination models were inferred using an EM algorithm with the repgenHMM and IGoR tools. The analysis of shared clonotypes was done with the tcR package in R, with sharing normalized by the product of cloneset sizes. To study raw recombination without the effects of thymic and clonal selection, out-of-frame nonproductive sequences were analyzed. Using fastp at Q25 and MiXCR, TCRdb reprocessed the public reads and kept productive beta chains. Merged by CDR3 protein, the rows form single entries marked with the most common genes and DNA. TCRdb's processing, not the study's, gives the V and J calls here. The sample table lists a few hundred thousand distinct CDR3 sequences, about 24% of them with a count of one. Around 3% of the sample goes to the ten largest clones.

Every donor was a healthy Caucasian. Three pairs of female monozygotic twins, all aged roughly 18 to 30 years, were included in the twin cohort. Positive isolation kits from Invitrogen were used to isolate the CD4+ and CD8+ T cell populations. V is pared back by 7 bases and J by 10 bases, with 20 bases lying between the germline termini. From the germline V gene, CDR1 is SGHVS and CDR2 is FQNEAQ. The CDR3 goes from the cysteine to the phenylalanine over 14 residues. Only the CDR3 part of the read is kept: 42 bases, read in frame from the first base. On this clonotype: What this receptor recognizes is not known. No base quality values were provided; no much bigger clone lies one nucleotide off.

This sample was shared with a second study, whose subject was T cells expressing NK-cell markers. The second paper further reports: TCR beta-chain repertoires were profiled in sorted CD3+CD56+NKG2C+, CD3+CD56+NKG2C- and CD3+CD56-NKG2C+ T-cell subsets from roughly eight donors. Among the eight sequenced donors, only one was HCMV-seronegative, while the other seven were HCMV-seropositive. In several experiments an anti-gammadeltaTCR antibody was added to restrict sorting to alphabetaTCR-expressing T cells. For over five donors, the dominant CD3+CD56+NKG2C+ clonotypes were among the top 10 CD8+ clonotypes and accounted for roughly 1.0-7.5% of CD8+ T cells. Those dominant clonotypes were again the most abundant among CD3+CD56-NKG2C+ cells in a handful of donors, at about 28.3-65%. Whether the expanded NKG2C-expressing T cell clones were specific for HCMV antigens remained unclear. Randomly selected healthy volunteers, three men and five women, were used as the eight sequenced donors. To determine HCMV serostatus, a commercial ELISA kit was used to detect HCMV-specific IgG in serum. MIGEC was used to demultiplex reads and group reads by UMI, and MiTCR was used to assemble and quantify clonotypes. Only TCR cDNA sequences supported by at least two reads were kept to exclude erroneous sequences. The tcR package was used for downstream repertoire analysis, and clonotypes were matched across fractions by CDR3 nucleotide sequence plus V segment. VDJmatch was used to annotate antigen specificity against VDJdb, with one amino acid substitution in CDR3 allowed.

Rearrangement joined TRBV7-8 to TRBJ2-1; TRBD2 is perhaps the D gene, given 5 matching bases. Sequenced material: CD4+ T cells sorted from blood. This sequence was found in a woman between 18 and 30 years old in good health. Read as DNA, the sequence is TGTGCCAGCACCCCAAGGTCGGGGTCGCTGGAGCAGTTCTTC. Its translation is CASTPRSGSLEQFF.